Following are 2 T cell receptor beta chains from one sample sequenced in a study of T-cell reconstitution after alpha-beta-depleted transplantation in children. Unique molecular identifiers were incorporated into the prepared TCRbeta library. TCRdb independently ran MiXCR on the PCR reads; one entry per CDR3 protein. Altogether 200,000 or so distinct CDR3 sequences are present, about 6% being singletons, with the ten largest covering around 4.3%. Here the sequenced sample was PBMCs, taken before TCRalphabeta/CD19-depleted stem cell transplant. Every receptor here comes from a girl under three years old with combined immunodeficiency, due to receive a stem cell transplant.

This clonotype came up many times. This rearrangement joins TRBV7-9 to TRBJ2-7; D is ambiguous. The CDR3 runs 14 residues. Between the trimmed V and J ends, which lost 5 bases and 5 bases, there was a span of 16 bases. Looked up from germline, CDR1 is SEHNR and CDR2 is FQNEAQ (reference sequence). DNA for the CDR3: TGTGCCAGCAGCCACACGTTGGGGATCGACGAGCAGTACTTC. This codes for CASSHTLGIDEQYF.

This clonotype was seen repeatedly, ten times or more. The chain uses TRBV20-1 and TRBJ2-7; no definite D call. The V gene's germline CDR1 is DFQATT and CDR2 SNEGSKA (reference sequence). Between the trimmed V and J ends, which lost 6 bases and 2 bases, there was a span of 14 bases. The CDR3 has 13 amino acids. The CDR3 loop is CSASDTLTYEQYF. CDR3 nucleotide sequence: TGCAGTGCCTCAGACACTCTTACCTACGAGCAGTACTTC.